The 9 T cell receptor beta chains given below trace back to one sample, sequenced in a study of T cell responses to AZD1222 COVID-19 vaccine. Profiling relied on immunoSEQ multiplex PCR, and the TCRdb table lists in-frame clones only, not all of them. The top ten hold roughly 1.6% of the sample, which has 80,000 or so clones, 70% to 90% seen once. The specimen comprised peripheral blood, sampled on day 0 of AZD1222 vaccination. These TCRs come from an adult in good health.

This chain links TRBV5-8 with TRBJ1-1, with 9 bases that match TRBD1. The V and J ends lost 4 bases and 0 bases, in that order; junction bases with no gene match: 16. CDR1 SGHTS and CDR2 YDEGEE come from the germline V gene. The CDR3 extends over 19 amino acids. The CDR3 bases are TGTGCCAGCAGCCCGAGGGTCCGGTACAGGGGGCTGTTGAACACTGAAGCTTTCTTT. Its protein is CASSPRVRYRGLLNTEAFF.

The chain links TRBV7-2 to TRBJ1-5, with 7 positions matching TRBD1. This CDR3 is built from 15 residues. J lost 7 bases, V lost 1 base, and 7 bases had no gene match. Germline V gene sequence: CDR1 SGHTA, CDR2 FQGNSA. The DNA for the CDR3 is TGTGCCAGCAGCTTAGGGAGAGGGGGCGGGCAGCCCCAGCATTTT. It is translated as CASSLGRGGGQPQHF.

The gene calls are TRBV6-2 or TRBV6-3 and TRBJ2-7; TRBD1 might be the D (5 bases). This CDR3 region has 14 residues. V shed 4 bases and J shed 7 bases, with 17 bases lying between them. Per germline, CDR1 MNHEY and CDR2 SVGEGT. CDR3 loop: CASSWGRRGSEQYF. CDR3 nucleotides: TGTGCCAGCAGTTGGGGCCGAAGGGGCAGTGAGCAGTACTTC.

This chain joins TRBV5-1 and TRBJ1-2; perhaps TRBD1 as D (5 bases). Germline V CDR1 and CDR2: SGHRS, YFSETQ. This CDR3 is built from 14 residues. The V and J ends lost 4 bases and 6 bases respectively, with 16 bases between them. CDR3 region: CASSPALQGNGYTF. The CDR3 nucleotides are TGCGCCAGCAGCCCAGCCCTCCAGGGAAATGGCTACACCTTC.

V and J are TRBV6-5 and TRBJ2-2, with 7 bases fitting TRBD1. Germline CDR1 is MNHEY and CDR2 is SVGAGI. Trimming removed 2 bases from V and 4 bases from J; junction bases left unmatched: 4. The CDR3 contains 15 residues. CDR3 bases: TGTGCCAGCAGTTACATCACAGGGGTCACCGGGGAGCTGTTTTTT. Residues: CASSYITGVTGELFF.

This sequence joins TRBV7-9 and TRBJ1-2; tentative D call: TRBD1 (6 bases). V gave up 5 bases and J gave up 5 bases, with 27 bases separating them. Germline V gene lookup returns CDR1 SEHNR and CDR2 FQNEAQ (reference sequence). This CDR3 has 18 amino acids. The CDR3 bases are TGTGCCAGCAGCCATTCACCCCCTCGGCGCTCGGGGACATATGGCTACACCTTC. It translates to CASSHSPPRRSGTYGYTF.

The rearrangement joins TRBV25-1 to TRBJ1-1, with D perhaps TRBD1 (5 bases). V was trimmed by 11 bases and J by 1 base, leaving 17 bases between them. The CDR3 covers 14 residues. Germline V gene sequence: CDR1 MGHDK, CDR2 SYGVNS. The DNA for the CDR3 is TGTGCCGGGCCTCAGGCGGGGCCGAACACTGAAGCTTTCTTT. It is translated as CAGPQAGPNTEAFF.

The rearrangement joins TRBV7-9 to TRBJ2-1, with D perhaps assigned TRBD1 or TRBD2 (5 bases each). V lost 4 bases to trimming and J lost 3 bases, with 13 bases between them. Germline V gene data show CDR1 as SEHNR and CDR2 as FQNEAQ (reference sequence). This CDR3 is built from 15 residues. CDR3 sequence (DNA): TGTGCCAGCAGCTCTTCAGGGACCTTCTACAATGAGCAGTTCTTC. The encoded protein is CASSSSGTFYNEQFF.

The rearrangement joins TRBV6-2 or TRBV6-3 to TRBJ1-2; D is possibly TRBD1 (5 bases). Germline V lookup: CDR1 MNHEY, CDR2 SVGEGT. CDR3 size: 15 residues. V was trimmed by 6 bases and J by 2 bases, leaving 16 bases between them. CDR3 in DNA: TGTGCCAGCAGCCCTCGTGGGACCCTGAACTATGGCTACACCTTC. It yields the protein CASSPRGTLNYGYTF.